This TCR beta chain originates from a study of T-cell reconstitution after alpha-beta-depleted transplantation in children. The ends were cut back, 5 bases at V and 3 bases at J, with 8 bases in the middle. This CDR3 contains 13 residues. It was with unique molecular identifiers that the TCRbeta library was prepared. TCRdb re-analysed the PCR reads in MiXCR, keeping a single row per CDR3 protein. The data show some 300,000 distinct CDR3 sequences, about a tenth seen once. The TCR comes from a human donor who donated a stem cell graft to a child with acute lymphoblastic leukemia. The chain joins TRBV12-3 or TRBV12-4 to TRBJ1-5, with D perhaps TRBD1 (5 bases). Sequences were derived from PBMCs from the stem cell graft donor, sampled from the stem cell graft. CDR3 DNA sequence: TGTGCCAGCAGTCGACAGAACAATCAGCCCCAGCATTTT. This sequence encodes CASSRQNNQPQHF.